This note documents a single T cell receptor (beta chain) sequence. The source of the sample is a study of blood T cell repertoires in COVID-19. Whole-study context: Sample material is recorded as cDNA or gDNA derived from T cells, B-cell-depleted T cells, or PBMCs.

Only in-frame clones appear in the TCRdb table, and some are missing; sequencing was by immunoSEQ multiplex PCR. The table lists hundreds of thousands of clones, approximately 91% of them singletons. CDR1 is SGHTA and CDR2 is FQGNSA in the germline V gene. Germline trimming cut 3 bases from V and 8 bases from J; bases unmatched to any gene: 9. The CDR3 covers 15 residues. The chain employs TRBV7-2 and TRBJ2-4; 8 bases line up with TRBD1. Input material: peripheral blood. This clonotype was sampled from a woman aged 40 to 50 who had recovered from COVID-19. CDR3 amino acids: CASSFGGQGAYIQYF. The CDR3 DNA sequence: TGTGCCAGCAGCTTTGGTGGCCAGGGGGCTTACATTCAGTACTTC.